Each of the 29 T cell receptor beta chains below was sequenced from the same sample in a study of blood T cell repertoires in COVID-19. TCRdb's copy holds only in-frame clones and misses some; the assay was immunoSEQ multiplex PCR. This repertoire shows under 200,000 clones, roughly 84% found once; its top ten account for more than 1.5%. Sequencing was carried out using peripheral blood. The receptors here all came from a human donor in a cohort sampled during active COVID-19.

The J gene is TRBJ2-7, the V gene TRBV11-3; TRBD2 aligns across 14 bases. The CDR3 contains 16 residues. The trim removed 5 bases at V and 3 bases at J, leaving 6 bases unmatched. Germline assignment: CDR1 SGHNT and CDR2 YENEEA. CDR3 nucleotide sequence: TGTGCCAGCAGCGCCGGGACTAGCGGGGGATACTACGAGCAGTACTTC. Its translation is CASSAGTSGGYYEQYF.

The chain is built from TRBV4-1 and TRBJ2-7, with 13 nucleotides matching TRBD2. V was pared by 3 bases and J by 4 bases, with 0 bases of the junction left unmatched. This CDR3 contains 14 residues. Germline CDR1 and CDR2: MGHRA and YSYEKL. The CDR3 here is CASSQTSGRYEQYF. The CDR3 DNA reads TGCGCCAGCAGCCAGACTAGCGGGAGGTACGAGCAGTACTTC.

The chain joins TRBV6-5 to TRBJ1-6, with D possibly being TRBD1 (6 bases). Trimming took 7 bases from V and 5 from J, leaving 12 bases between them. This CDR3 has 14 residues. Germline V gene sequence: CDR1 MNHEY, CDR2 SVGAGI. The CDR3 is CASTPGQNNSPLHF. The CDR3 DNA reads as TGTGCCAGCACCCCCGGACAGAATAATTCACCCCTCCACTTT.

This chain links TRBV10-2 with TRBJ1-1; D is unresolved. The V end lost 2 bases, the J end lost 10 bases, and 11 bases lay between the germline ends. CDR1 WSHSY and CDR2 SAAADI come from the germline V gene. The CDR3 covers 12 residues. As DNA, the CDR3 is TGCGCCAGCAGTGAGGAGGTGGGAGGAGCTTTCTTT. This sequence encodes CASSEEVGGAFF.

The CDR3 loop is CASGSGSGTQYF. In DNA form, the CDR3 reads TGTGCCAGCGGTTCTGGCTCGGGGACCCAGTACTTC. The V call is TRBV6-5, the J call TRBJ2-5, with D unresolved. The germline V and J ends were trimmed by 8 bases and 7 bases, with 14 bases remaining between them. The CDR3 consists of 12 residues. Germline CDR1 MNHEY, CDR2 SVGAGI.

The chain uses TRBV5-1 and TRBJ1-3, with TRBD1 matching over 11 bases. J gave up 2 bases and V 4 bases, and 5 bases lay outside the gene matches. Germline lookup yields CDR1 SGHRS and CDR2 YFSETQ. The CDR3 length is 16 residues. The CDR3 sequence is CASSREDRGPGNTIYF. In nucleotides, the CDR3 is TGCGCCAGCAGCCGGGAGGACAGGGGGCCTGGAAACACCATATATTTT.

CDR3 sequence (DNA): TGTGCCAGCCTGGGACAGGGCCGCGGAAAACTGTTTTTT. Protein sequence: CASLGQGRGKLFF. The V call is TRBV5-8, the J call TRBJ1-4; TRBD1 aligns across 9 bases. Losses at the gene ends were 7 bases for V and 10 bases for J; bases not matched to a gene: 8. The CDR3 sequence is 13 residues long. The germline V gene has CDR1 SGHTS and CDR2 YDEGEE.

J is TRBJ1-3 and V is TRBV5-1; 9 bases line up with TRBD1. The V segment lost 0 bases and the J segment 0 bases; nucleotides outside the gene matches: 1. In germline, CDR1 is SGHRS, CDR2 YFSETQ. There are 16 residues in the CDR3. DNA for the CDR3: TGCGCCAGCAGCTTGGGGGACAGGGCCTCTGGAAACACCATATATTTT. Protein sequence: CASSLGDRASGNTIYF. The full variable domain, in which reference TRBV5-1 and TRBJ1-3 provide the parts outside the CDR3, is KAGVTQTPRYLIKTRGQQVTLSCSPISGHRSVSWYQQTPGQGLQFLFEYFSETQRNKGNFPGRFSGRQFSNSRSEMNVSTLELGDSALYLCASSLGDRASGNTIYFGEGSWLTVV.

The chain combines TRBV19 with TRBJ2-5, with D possibly TRBD2 on 5 matching bases. The germline V and J ends were trimmed by 10 bases and 6 bases, with 12 bases remaining between them. Germline V CDR1 and CDR2: LNHDA, SQIVND (reference sequence). The CDR3 totals 11 residues. The CDR3 bases are TGTGCCACCCAGAGGGCAAAGACCCAGTACTTC. Amino acid sequence: CATQRAKTQYF.

In this sample, this clone turned up a few times. The chain joins TRBV2 to TRBJ2-7; D not resolved. This CDR3 has 13 residues. CDR1 is SNHLY, CDR2 FYNNEI, per germline. Trimming cost V 2 bases and J 2 bases, with 7 bases left between them. In nucleotides, the CDR3 is TGTGCCAGCAGTGAACTAGAGACCTACGAGCAGTACTTC. Protein product: CASSELETYEQYF.

The V call is TRBV18, the J call TRBJ2-1; D might be TRBD2 (5 bases). CDR3 length equals 15 residues. Trimming took off 1 base at V and 6 bases at J, with 13 bases between the two ends. CDR1 is KGHSH, CDR2 LQKENI, per germline. The CDR3 region is CASSPLSERGNEQFF. The CDR3 coding sequence is TGTGCCAGCTCACCACTTAGCGAGCGAGGCAATGAGCAGTTCTTC.

The chain recombines TRBV7-3 with TRBJ1-6; D is undetermined. Germline V gene data show CDR1 as SGHTA and CDR2 as FQGTGA. Trimming shortened V by 4 bases and J by 5 bases, and 12 bases separated the two germline ends. The CDR3 runs to 15 residues. The CDR3 DNA sequence: TGTGCCAGCAGCTCTGAGAGGGTCCATAATTCACCCCTCCACTTT. This encodes CASSSERVHNSPLHF.

The chain links TRBV4-2 to TRBJ1-2; TRBD1 might be the D (6 bases). The V gene's germline CDR1 is LGHNA and CDR2 YNFKEQ. This CDR3 comprises 15 residues. The V end was cut by 1 base, the J end by 2 bases, with 11 bases between. Here the CDR3 DNA reads TGTGCCAGCAGCCAAGGGCGGACAGAGAACTATGGCTACACCTTC. It codes for CASSQGRTENYGYTF.

This clone was detected only once. This chain uses TRBV27 with TRBJ2-5; 11 bases map to TRBD2. Germline CDR1 is MNHEY and CDR2 is SMNVEV (reference sequence). J lost 1 base, V lost 5 bases, and 6 bases had no gene match. There are 16 residues in the CDR3. CDR3: CASSPIAGGPQETQYF. The CDR3 DNA reads as TGTGCCAGCAGTCCCATAGCGGGAGGGCCCCAAGAGACCCAGTACTTC.

The V gene is TRBV4-1, the J gene TRBJ2-3; 7 nucleotides agree with TRBD1. Trimming took 4 bases from V and 2 from J; bases not matched to a gene: 6. The germline CDR1 and CDR2 sequences are MGHRA and YSYEKL. CDR3 length: 15 amino acids. The CDR3: CASSPPGTATDTQYF. The CDR3 DNA follows: TGCGCCAGCAGCCCTCCCGGGACAGCCACAGATACGCAGTATTTT.

The rearrangement uses TRBV3-1 (or the pseudogene TRBV3-2) and TRBJ2-3; no clear D gene. The CDR3 consists of 16 residues. V was trimmed by 3 bases and J by 0 bases, leaving 13 bases between them. Germline V gene data show CDR1 as LGHDT and CDR2 as YNNKEL (reference sequence). The CDR3 DNA reads TGTGCCAGCAGCCAGACTTCGGGTCTTAGCACAGATACGCAGTATTTT. Amino acid sequence: CASSQTSGLSTDTQYF.

The V and J genes are TRBV5-6 and TRBJ1-5, with D maybe TRBD1 (5 bases). The germline V gene has CDR1 SGHDT and CDR2 YYEEEE. The CDR3 contains 15 residues. V was trimmed by 0 bases and J by 1 base, leaving 8 bases between them. In nucleotides, the CDR3 is TGTGCCAGCAGCTTGGGGGGCCCCAGCAATCAGCCCCAGCATTTT. It codes for CASSLGGPSNQPQHF.

The V and J genes are TRBV11-2 and TRBJ1-1; 7 bases map to TRBD1. The germline gives CDR1 SGHAT, CDR2 FQNNGV. V dropped 5 bases and J dropped 1; count of bases not matched to a gene: 7. The CDR3 spans 15 residues. CDR3 DNA sequence: TGTGCCAGCAGCCACCCGTACAGGGGGAACACTGAAGCTTTCTTT. Translating gives CASSHPYRGNTEAFF.

The chain links TRBV4-1 to TRBJ2-7; tentative D call: TRBD1 (6 bases). CDR3 length: 15 amino acids. Germline CDR1 is MGHRA and CDR2 is YSYEKL. Trimming took off 2 bases at V and 1 base at J, with 12 bases between the two ends. This chain's CDR3 is CASSQTRDTSYEQYF. The CDR3 DNA is TGCGCCAGCAGCCAAACTCGGGACACTTCCTACGAGCAGTACTTC.

This chain connects TRBV21-1 to TRBJ2-7; the D segment call TRBD1 is taken from the table without a DNA check. TRBV21-1 is a pseudogene locus. The CDR3 length is 17 residues. CDR3 DNA: TGTGCCAGCAGCAAATTACCAATAGGGACAGGGGAGGACGAGCAGTACTTC. Translating it yields CASSKLPIGTGEDEQYF.

The chain has TRBV15 and TRBJ1-5; 10 positions agree with TRBD1. V shed 3 bases and J 6 bases; nucleotides not matched to a gene: 5. This CDR3 spans 15 amino acids. Germline CDR1 and CDR2: LNHNV and YYDKDF (reference sequence). The CDR3 is CATSSQTGGIQPQHF. The CDR3 nucleotides read TGTGCCACCAGCAGCCAGACAGGGGGCATTCAGCCCCAGCATTTT.

The J gene is TRBJ1-5, the V gene TRBV19, with TRBD1 identical over 12 bases. This CDR3 is 16 amino acids long. Trimming at V came to 5 bases and at J to 2 bases, leaving 4 bases not matched to a gene. Germline CDR1 LNHDA, CDR2 SQIVND (reference sequence). Here the CDR3 DNA reads TGTGCCAGTAGTTCCGGGACAGGGGGCGGCAATCAGCCCCAGCATTTT. Encoded protein: CASSSGTGGGNQPQHF.

V and J are TRBV3-1 (or the pseudogene TRBV3-2) and TRBJ1-5; D possibly corresponds to TRBD1 (5 bases). The V end was cut by 1 base, the J end by 7 bases, with 11 bases between. Germline V CDR1 and CDR2: LGHDT, YNNKEL (reference sequence). The CDR3 covers 14 residues. CDR3 sequence (DNA): TGTGCCAGCAGCCAAGGCGGGGGGGGACAGCCCCAGCATTTT. Translating it yields CASSQGGGGQPQHF.

The chain has TRBV7-2 and TRBJ2-7; the match to TRBD2 covers 7 bases. The germline V gene encodes CDR1 SGHTA and CDR2 FQGNSA. Trimming removed 5 bases from V and 0 bases from J; junction bases left unmatched: 4. The CDR3 has 14 residues. CDR3 coding DNA: TGTGCCAGCAGCCGGGGGGAAAGCTCCTACGAGCAGTACTTC. The encoded protein is CASSRGESSYEQYF.

The chain couples TRBV9 to TRBJ2-7; 7 nucleotides agree with TRBD2. Losses at the gene ends were 4 bases for V and 3 bases for J; bases not matched to a gene: 10. The CDR3 spans 15 residues. The germline CDR1 and CDR2 sequences are SGDLS and YYNGEE. The chain's CDR3 is CASSPGSGDLYEQYF. The CDR3 DNA is TGTGCCAGCAGCCCGGGGAGCGGGGACCTCTACGAGCAGTACTTC.

This rearrangement joins TRBV6-2 or TRBV6-3 to TRBJ2-7, with TRBD1 identical over 7 bases. The CDR3 runs to 15 residues. The germline V gene encodes CDR1 MNHEY and CDR2 SVGEGT. V lost 6 bases to trimming and J lost 1 base; unmatched junction nucleotides: 9. In DNA, the CDR3 is TGTGCCAGCAGCCTCCAGGGGGTTGGATCCTACGAGCAGTACTTC. The encoded protein is CASSLQGVGSYEQYF.

The chain joins TRBV18 to TRBJ2-7; D might be TRBD2 (6 bases). The germline CDR1 and CDR2 sequences are KGHSH and LQKENI. Deletions cut 4 bases from V and 5 bases from J, with 18 bases between. The CDR3 is 15 residues long. The CDR3 nucleotides read TGTGCCAGCTCACGGGAGGAGGGACCAAACAACGAGCAGTACTTC. This gives the protein CASSREEGPNNEQYF.

The rearrangement links TRBV11-2 to TRBJ2-6, with D possibly TRBD1 on 6 matching bases. This CDR3 region has 15 residues. The V end was cut by 6 bases, the J end by 0 bases, with 9 bases between. Germline V gene sequence: CDR1 SGHAT, CDR2 FQNNGV. CDR3 coding DNA: TGTGCCAGCAGTACAGGGAGCTCTGGGGCCAACGTCCTGACTTTC. It encodes CASSTGSSGANVLTF.

This clone was detected only once. V is TRBV29-1 and J is TRBJ2-3, with 8 bases matching TRBD1. Unmatched junction bases numbered 8, after V lost 4 bases and J lost 2 bases. Germline V CDR1 and CDR2: SQVTM, ANQGSEA. The CDR3 contains 15 residues. As DNA, the CDR3 is TGCAGCGTTGCTGGGGGCCAGGGGGCCACAGATACGCAGTATTTT. Protein product: CSVAGGQGATDTQYF.